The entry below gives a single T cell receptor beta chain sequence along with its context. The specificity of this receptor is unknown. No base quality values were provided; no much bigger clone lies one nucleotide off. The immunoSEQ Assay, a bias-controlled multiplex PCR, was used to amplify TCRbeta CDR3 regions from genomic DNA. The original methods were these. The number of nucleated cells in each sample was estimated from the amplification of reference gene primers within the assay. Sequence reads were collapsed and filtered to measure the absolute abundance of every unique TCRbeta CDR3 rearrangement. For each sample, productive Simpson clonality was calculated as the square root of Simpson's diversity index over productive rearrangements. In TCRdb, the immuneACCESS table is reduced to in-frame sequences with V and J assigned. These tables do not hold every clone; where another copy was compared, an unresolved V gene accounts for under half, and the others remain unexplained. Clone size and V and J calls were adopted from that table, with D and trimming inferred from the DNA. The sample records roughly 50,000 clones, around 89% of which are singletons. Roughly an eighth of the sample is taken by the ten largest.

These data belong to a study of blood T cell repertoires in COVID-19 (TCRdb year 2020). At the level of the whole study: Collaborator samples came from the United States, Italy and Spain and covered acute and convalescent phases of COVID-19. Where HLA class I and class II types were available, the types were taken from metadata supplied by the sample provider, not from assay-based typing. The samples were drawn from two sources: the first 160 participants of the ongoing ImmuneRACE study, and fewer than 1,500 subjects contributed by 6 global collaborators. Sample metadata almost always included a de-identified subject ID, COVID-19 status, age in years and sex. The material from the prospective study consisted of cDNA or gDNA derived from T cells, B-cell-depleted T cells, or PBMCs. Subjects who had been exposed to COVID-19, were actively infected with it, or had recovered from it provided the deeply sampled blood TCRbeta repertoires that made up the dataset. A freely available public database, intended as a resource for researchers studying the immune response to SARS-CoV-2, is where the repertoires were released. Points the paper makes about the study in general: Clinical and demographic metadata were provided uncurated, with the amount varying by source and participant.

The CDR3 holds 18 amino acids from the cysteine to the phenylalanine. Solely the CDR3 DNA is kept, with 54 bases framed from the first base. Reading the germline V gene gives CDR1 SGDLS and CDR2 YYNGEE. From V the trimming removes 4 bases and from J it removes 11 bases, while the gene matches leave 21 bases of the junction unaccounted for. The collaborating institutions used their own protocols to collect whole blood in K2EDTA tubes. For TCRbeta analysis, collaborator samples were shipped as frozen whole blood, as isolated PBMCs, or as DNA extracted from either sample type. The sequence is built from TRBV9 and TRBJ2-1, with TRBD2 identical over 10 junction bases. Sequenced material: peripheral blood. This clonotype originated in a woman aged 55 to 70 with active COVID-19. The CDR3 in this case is CASSPRGVVAGGPTKQFF. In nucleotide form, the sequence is TGTGCCAGCAGCCCGAGAGGGGTCGTAGCGGGGGGACCGACGAAGCAGTTCTTC. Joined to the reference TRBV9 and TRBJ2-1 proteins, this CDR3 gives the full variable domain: DSGVTQTPKHLITATGQRVTLRCSPRSGDLSVYWYQQSLDQGLQFLIQYYNGEERAKGNILERFSAQQFPDLHSELNLSSLELGDSALYFCASSPRGVVAGGPTKQFFGPGTRLTVL.